The 32 T cell receptor beta chains reported below all come from one sample, sequenced in a study of blood T cell repertoires in COVID-19. The protocol was immunoSEQ multiplex PCR, while the TCRdb copy is restricted to in-frame clones and leaves out a portion. The repertoire includes roughly 150,000 clones, around 82% of them detected once, and over 12% sits in the top ten. Sample: peripheral blood. These receptors were collected from a human donor with acute or convalescent COVID-19. The donor label of this sample is uncertain.

The chain has TRBV18 and TRBJ2-1; 14 bases fit TRBD2. Trimming cost V 3 bases and J 8 bases; bases outside gene matches: 6. Germline CDR1 and CDR2: KGHSH and LQKENI. The CDR3 loop spans 16 amino acids. The CDR3 region is CASSPPGLAGGYEQFF. CDR3 nucleotide sequence: TGTGCCAGCTCACCCCCTGGACTAGCGGGGGGTTATGAGCAGTTCTTC. Based on the CDR3 plus reference TRBV18 and TRBJ2-1, the full variable domain is NAGVMQNPRHLVRRRGQEARLRCSPMKGHSHVYWYRQLPEEGLKFMVYLQKENIIDESGMPKERFSAEFPKEGPSILRIQQVVRGDSAAYFCASSPPGLAGGYEQFFGPGTRLTVL.

The chain employs TRBV30 and TRBJ1-2, with a weak D call TRBD1 (6 bases). This CDR3 spans 12 amino acids. The germline V and J ends were trimmed by 4 bases and 7 bases, with 13 bases remaining between them. CDR1 and CDR2 from the germline V gene are GTSNPN and SVGIG (reference sequence). The CDR3 nucleotides read TGTGCCTGGACACAGGGTTTAGGTGGCTACACCTTC. This gives the protein CAWTQGLGGYTF.

V and J are TRBV19 and TRBJ2-2, with 7 positions matching TRBD1. J was trimmed by 0 bases and V by 4 bases; bases with no gene match: 5. The CDR3 runs 16 residues. Germline CDR1 and CDR2: LNHDA and SQIVND (reference sequence). In DNA, the CDR3 is TGTGCCAGTAGTAGAAGGGACAGCGCGAACACCGGGGAGCTGTTTTTT. This codes for CASSRRDSANTGELFF.

The chain employs TRBV27 and TRBJ1-2; a possible D gene is TRBD1 (6 bases). This CDR3 region has 14 residues. Germline V gene data show CDR1 as MNHEY and CDR2 as SMNVEV (reference sequence). V was trimmed by 4 bases and J by 1 base, leaving 10 bases between them. The CDR3 reads CASSYGGHNYGYTF. In DNA, the CDR3 is TGTGCCAGCAGTTATGGGGGCCATAACTATGGCTACACCTTC.

The chain combines TRBV5-1 with TRBJ1-2; 7 bases map to TRBD1. The CDR3 contains 11 residues. The ends lost 4 bases at V and 6 bases at J; junction bases unmatched: 0. Germline CDR1 reads SGHRS; CDR2 reads YFSETQ. DNA of the CDR3: TGCGCCAGCAGCACAGGGGATGGCTACACCTTC. Translating it yields CASSTGDGYTF.

V is TRBV11-1 and J is TRBJ2-7; D perhaps matches TRBD2 (5 bases). Germline CDR1 reads SGHAT; CDR2 reads FQDESV (reference sequence). V was trimmed by 5 bases and J by 0 bases, leaving 14 bases between them. This CDR3 has 15 amino acids. The CDR3, as DNA: TGTGCCAGCAGCAAACTAGGGTCCGTCTCCTACGAGCAGTACTTC. Translating it yields CASSKLGSVSYEQYF.

The gene calls are TRBV18 and TRBJ2-2, with TRBD1 identical over 8 bases. Germline V gives CDR1 KGHSH, CDR2 LQKENI. The V and J ends lost 4 bases and 6 bases, in that order; junction bases with no gene match: 7. This CDR3 has 15 residues. The CDR3 coding sequence is TGTGCCAGCTCACTCGGACAGGGCGCTCCCGGGGAGCTGTTTTTT. Residues: CASSLGQGAPGELFF.

V is TRBV19 and J is TRBJ2-1; 9 bases map to TRBD1. This CDR3 spans 17 amino acids. The ends lost 1 base at V and 7 bases at J; junction bases unmatched: 11. The germline CDR1 and CDR2 sequences are LNHDA and SQIVND (reference sequence). CDR3 nucleotide sequence: TGTGCCAGTAGTATAGGAACCGGGACAGGGATTGGGAATGAGCAGTTCTTC. It specifies CASSIGTGTGIGNEQFF.

The chain is built from TRBV19 and TRBJ1-2; 8 bases align to TRBD1. Germline CDR1 reads LNHDA; CDR2 reads SQIVND (reference sequence). The V gene end was trimmed by 9 bases and the J gene end by 4 bases; junction bases not matched to a gene: 10. The CDR3 contains 14 residues. CDR3 sequence (DNA): TGTGCCAGCCGAAAAACAGGGGGGATCTATGGCTACACCTTC. Residues: CASRKTGGIYGYTF.

This sequence joins TRBV7-6 and TRBJ1-1; 8 nucleotides line up with TRBD1. Germline-derived CDR1 and CDR2 are SGHVS and FNYEAQ. Germline trimming cut 1 base from V and 6 bases from J; bases unmatched to any gene: 10. The CDR3 has 16 residues. The CDR3: CASSLEQGGRGSEAFF. DNA for the CDR3: TGTGCCAGCAGCTTAGAACAGGGGGGAAGGGGGTCTGAAGCTTTCTTT.

This clone was seen only once. The V and J genes are TRBV19 and TRBJ2-2; a weak D match, TRBD1 (5 bases). The CDR3 loop spans 14 amino acids. Germline V lookup: CDR1 LNHDA, CDR2 SQIVND (reference sequence). Trimming stripped 8 bases from V and 0 bases from J, with 10 bases between. DNA for the CDR3: TGTGCCAGTCTCAGGGTTGCGAACACCGGGGAGCTGTTTTTT. The encoded protein is CASLRVANTGELFF.

This chain's CDR3 is CASSQEPRAHRDLGTGELFF. As DNA, the CDR3 is TGCGCCAGCAGCCAAGAGCCCCGTGCACACAGGGACCTGGGGACCGGGGAGCTGTTTTTT. This chain links TRBV4-1 with TRBJ2-2; tentative D call: TRBD1 (6 bases). The V and J ends lost 0 bases and 5 bases respectively, with 25 bases between them. This CDR3 comprises 20 residues. Per the germline V gene, CDR1 is MGHRA and CDR2 is YSYEKL.

V and J are TRBV5-5 and TRBJ1-3; weak D call: TRBD1 (6 bases). Germline-derived CDR1 and CDR2 are SGHKS and YYEKEE (reference sequence). This CDR3 contains 15 residues. V lost 3 bases and J lost 1, with 11 bases in between. In nucleotides, the CDR3 is TGTGCCAGCAGCTACCAACAGGGATCTGGAAACACCATATATTTT. As protein: CASSYQQGSGNTIYF.

The chain recombines TRBV19 with TRBJ1-1; 7 bases are shared with TRBD1. V lost 4 bases, J lost 5 bases, and 4 bases stayed unmatched. Germline values: CDR1 LNHDA, CDR2 SQIVND (reference sequence). The CDR3 has 13 residues. The chain's CDR3 is CASSRDRETEAFF. DNA for the CDR3: TGTGCCAGTAGTAGAGACAGGGAAACTGAAGCTTTCTTT.

V gene TRBV2 combines with J gene TRBJ1-3, with a possible D match to TRBD1 (6 bases). Germline loops: CDR1 SNHLY, CDR2 FYNNEI. Trimming removed 6 bases at V and 2 bases at J, with 17 bases between. The CDR3 spans 16 residues. This CDR3 is CASRAMGGLTGNTIYF. In DNA form, the CDR3 reads TGTGCCAGCAGGGCCATGGGGGGGCTGACTGGAAACACCATATATTTT.

V is TRBV19 and J is TRBJ2-3, with TRBD2 matching over 11 bases. With 3 bases clipped from V and 1 base from J, the junction kept 6 bases outside the gene matches. This CDR3 has 17 amino acids. The germline CDR1 and CDR2 sequences are LNHDA and SQIVND (reference sequence). The CDR3 DNA sequence: TGTGCCAGTAGTATTAGAGGGACTAGCGGACGCACAGATACGCAGTATTTT. It specifies CASSIRGTSGRTDTQYF.

V usage is TRBV11-3 and J usage is TRBJ2-5; the match to TRBD2 covers 15 bases. Trimming at V came to 5 bases and at J to 0 bases, leaving 4 bases not matched to a gene. Germline CDR1 reads SGHNT; CDR2 reads YENEEA. The CDR3 is made up of 17 amino acids. The CDR3 nucleotides read TGTGCCAGCAGCCGGACTAGCGGGGGGGTGAACCAAGAGACCCAGTACTTC. Encoded protein: CASSRTSGGVNQETQYF.

The chain combines TRBV5-4 with TRBJ1-4; D not resolved. Germline V gene lookup returns CDR1 SGHNT and CDR2 YYREEE (reference sequence). Between the trimmed V and J ends, which lost 3 bases and 5 bases, there was a span of 11 bases. The CDR3 sequence is 14 residues long. CDR3 coding DNA: TGTGCCAGCAGCTCCGACAACAGAAATGAAAAACTGTTTTTT. Protein product: CASSSDNRNEKLFF. The full variable domain, in which reference TRBV5-4 and TRBJ1-4 provide the parts outside the CDR3, is ETGVTQSPTHLIKTRGQQVTLRCSSQSGHNTVSWYQQALGQGPQFIFQYYREEENGRGNFPPRFSGLQFPNYSSELNVNALELDDSALYLCASSSDNRNEKLFFGSGTQLSVL.

The rearrangement links TRBV6-2 or TRBV6-3 to TRBJ1-1, with 7 bases that match TRBD1. The CDR3 totals 14 residues. Germline V CDR1 and CDR2: MNHEY, SVGEGT. J lost 1 base, V lost 5 bases, and 4 bases had no gene match. The CDR3 protein is CASSATGSNTEAFF. CDR3 bases: TGTGCCAGCAGTGCGACAGGGTCGAACACTGAAGCTTTCTTT.

The rearrangement links TRBV29-1 to TRBJ1-3, with TRBD1 matching over 10 bases. J was trimmed by 0 bases and V by 0 bases; bases with no gene match: 17. The CDR3 extends over 21 amino acids. Germline-derived CDR1 and CDR2 are SQVTM and ANQGSEA. In DNA, the CDR3 is TGCAGCGTTGAAGAAGAGGGGGTGACAGGGGGCTATGAAAACTCTGGAAACACCATATATTTT. Protein sequence: CSVEEEGVTGGYENSGNTIYF.

V is TRBV6-1 and J is TRBJ1-5; a weak D match, TRBD1 (6 bases). V was shortened by 1 base and J by 3 bases, with 10 bases between the two germline ends. CDR3 length: 15 residues. Germline CDR1 and CDR2: MNHNS and SASEGT. In DNA form, the CDR3 reads TGTGCCAGCAGTGAAGGGTACAGGGACAATCAGCCCCAGCATTTT. Amino acids: CASSEGYRDNQPQHF.

The chain is built from TRBV5-6 and TRBJ1-5; no reliable D call. There are 12 residues in the CDR3. Germline V gene sequence: CDR1 SGHDT, CDR2 YYEEEE. The germline V and J ends were trimmed by 0 bases and 11 bases, with 9 bases remaining between them. Here the CDR3 DNA reads TGTGCCAGCAGCTTGGTGGGGAGAGCCCAGCATTTT. The encoded protein is CASSLVGRAQHF.

This rearrangement joins TRBV14 to TRBJ2-1, with a weak D call TRBD2 (7 bases). V lost 5 bases and J 8 bases, leaving 16 bases between the germline ends. The CDR3 length is 14 residues. Germline CDR1 SGHDN, CDR2 FVKESK. CDR3 DNA: TGTGCCAGCAGCTCCCTGGGGGGGCGGGATGAGCAGTTCTTC. Amino acid sequence: CASSSLGGRDEQFF.

The rearrangement joins TRBV7-3 to TRBJ2-2; 10 positions agree with TRBD1. The CDR3 length is 16 residues. The ends lost 5 bases at V and 4 bases at J; junction bases unmatched: 7. Looked up from germline, CDR1 is SGHTA and CDR2 is FQGTGA. Here the CDR3 DNA reads TGTGCCAGCAGCCGTGGGACAGGGGAAGGCACCGGGGAGCTGTTTTTT. Residues: CASSRGTGEGTGELFF.

This chain links TRBV7-2 with TRBJ2-3, with a possible D match to TRBD2 (6 bases). Trimming shortened V by 1 base and J by 0 bases, and 8 bases separated the two germline ends. Germline values: CDR1 SGHTA, CDR2 FQGNSA. The CDR3 runs to 15 residues. CDR3: CASSLGGTSTDTQYF. In DNA form, the CDR3 reads TGTGCCAGCAGCTTAGGGGGGACTAGCACAGATACGCAGTATTTT.

The chain employs TRBV4-1 and TRBJ1-2, with D possibly matching TRBD1 (6 bases). Trimming left V 1 base short and J 8 bases short, with 23 bases between. Germline loops: CDR1 MGHRA, CDR2 YSYEKL. The CDR3 has 17 residues. CDR3 nucleotide sequence: TGCGCCAGCAGCCAAGCCCCCCGGGGGGGGCAGGGCGAGGGCTACACCTTC. It yields the protein CASSQAPRGGQGEGYTF.

This clone was detected many times. The chain employs TRBV7-2 and TRBJ1-6, with D possibly TRBD1 on 6 matching bases. Germline CDR1 SGHTA, CDR2 FQGNSA. The CDR3 is 19 residues long. V lost 2 bases and J 0 bases, leaving 17 bases between the germline ends. CDR3 sequence: CASSLKGLTGASYNSPLHF. DNA of the CDR3: TGTGCCAGCAGCTTAAAGGGATTGACAGGTGCCTCCTATAATTCACCCCTCCACTTT.

The V and J genes are TRBV20-1 and TRBJ2-5; D perhaps matches TRBD1 (6 bases). The CDR3 is 14 residues long. The ends were cut back, 3 bases at V and 5 bases at J, with 16 bases in the middle. In germline, CDR1 is DFQATT, CDR2 SNEGSKA (reference sequence). The CDR3 bases are TGCAGTGCTAGTTATCCCACGCAGGGGGAGACCCAGTACTTC. It translates to CSASYPTQGETQYF.

This clone was counted between two and nine times. The chain combines TRBV30 with TRBJ1-2; 9 positions agree with TRBD1. After removal of 2 bases from V and 2 bases from J, the junction contained 3 bases not matched to a gene. The germline V gene has CDR1 GTSNPN and CDR2 SVGIG (reference sequence). The CDR3 runs to 14 residues. The CDR3, as DNA: TGTGCCTGGAGTAGGGACAGGGTAAACTATGGCTACACCTTC. This codes for CAWSRDRVNYGYTF.

The chain recombines TRBV6-5 with TRBJ1-4; TRBD1 might be the D (5 bases). Germline V gene lookup returns CDR1 MNHEY and CDR2 SVGAGI. The CDR3 extends over 14 amino acids. V was cut by 0 bases and J by 14 bases, with 16 bases left in between. The CDR3 region has the DNA TGTGCCAGCAGTTACTCGAGGCGGGACCTCTACCTGTTTTTT. It translates to CASSYSRRDLYLFF.

This sequence joins TRBV7-9 and TRBJ2-1; D perhaps matches TRBD2 (5 bases). Trimming stripped 4 bases from V and 8 bases from J, with 15 bases between. The germline CDR1 and CDR2 sequences are SEHNR and FQNEAQ (reference sequence). The CDR3 is 14 residues long. CDR3 DNA: TGTGCCAGCAGCTATGGGAGAAGCTTCGATGAGCAGTTCTTC. Translating gives CASSYGRSFDEQFF.

The chain couples TRBV28 to TRBJ2-7; TRBD1 aligns across 8 bases. Unmatched junction bases numbered 1, after V lost 5 bases and J lost 4 bases. Germline values: CDR1 MDHEN, CDR2 SYDVKM. The CDR3 totals 12 residues. CDR3 DNA: TGTGCCAGCAGTCGGACAGGGTACGAGCAGTACTTC. This sequence encodes CASSRTGYEQYF.